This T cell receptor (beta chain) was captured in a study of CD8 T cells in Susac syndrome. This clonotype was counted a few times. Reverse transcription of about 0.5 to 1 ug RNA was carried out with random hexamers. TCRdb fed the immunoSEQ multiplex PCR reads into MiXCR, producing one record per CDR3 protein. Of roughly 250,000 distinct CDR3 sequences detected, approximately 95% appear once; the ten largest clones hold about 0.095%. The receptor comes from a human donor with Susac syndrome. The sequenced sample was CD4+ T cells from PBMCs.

This CDR3 reads CAWSAFSGRGANVLTF. The CDR3 nucleotides are TGTGCCTGGAGTGCCTTTAGCGGGAGGGGGGCCAACGTCCTGACTTTC. The chain recombines TRBV30 with TRBJ2-6, with 10 bases that match TRBD2. The junction had 4 bases not matched to a gene; V was cut back by 1 base and J by 4 bases. The CDR3 has 16 amino acids. Looked up from germline, CDR1 is GTSNPN and CDR2 is SVGIG (reference sequence).